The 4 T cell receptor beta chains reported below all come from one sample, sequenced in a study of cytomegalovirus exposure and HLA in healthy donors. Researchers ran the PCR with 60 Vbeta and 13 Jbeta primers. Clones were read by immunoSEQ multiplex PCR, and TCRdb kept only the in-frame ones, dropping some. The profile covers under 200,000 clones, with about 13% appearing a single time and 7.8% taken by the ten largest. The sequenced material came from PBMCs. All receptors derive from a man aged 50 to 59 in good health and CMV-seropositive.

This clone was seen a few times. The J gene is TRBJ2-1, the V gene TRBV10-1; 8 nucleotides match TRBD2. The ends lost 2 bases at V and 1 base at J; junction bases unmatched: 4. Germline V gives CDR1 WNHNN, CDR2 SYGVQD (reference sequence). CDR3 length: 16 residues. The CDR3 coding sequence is TGCGCCAGCAGTGAGGTGGCGGGGGGATCCTACAATGAGCAGTTCTTC. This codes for CASSEVAGGSYNEQFF.

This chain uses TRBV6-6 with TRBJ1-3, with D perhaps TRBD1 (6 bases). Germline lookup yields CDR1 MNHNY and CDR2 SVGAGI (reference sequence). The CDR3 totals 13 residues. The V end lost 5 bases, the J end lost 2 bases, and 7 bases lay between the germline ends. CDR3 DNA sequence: TGTGCCAGCAGTACAGGGACTGGAAACACCATATATTTT. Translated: CASSTGTGNTIYF.

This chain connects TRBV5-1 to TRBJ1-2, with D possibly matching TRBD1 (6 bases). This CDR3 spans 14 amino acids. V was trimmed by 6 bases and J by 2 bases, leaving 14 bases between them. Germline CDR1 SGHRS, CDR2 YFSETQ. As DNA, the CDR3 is TGCGCCAGCACCCGGGACCAGGGGAACTATGGCTACACCTTC. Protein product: CASTRDQGNYGYTF.

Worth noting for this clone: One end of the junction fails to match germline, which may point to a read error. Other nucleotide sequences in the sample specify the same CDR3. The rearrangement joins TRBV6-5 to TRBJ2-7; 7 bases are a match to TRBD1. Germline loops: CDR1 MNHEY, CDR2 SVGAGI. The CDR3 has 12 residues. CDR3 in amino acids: CASKDRSYEQYF. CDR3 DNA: TGTGCAAGCAAGGACAGGTCATACGAGCAGTACTTC.